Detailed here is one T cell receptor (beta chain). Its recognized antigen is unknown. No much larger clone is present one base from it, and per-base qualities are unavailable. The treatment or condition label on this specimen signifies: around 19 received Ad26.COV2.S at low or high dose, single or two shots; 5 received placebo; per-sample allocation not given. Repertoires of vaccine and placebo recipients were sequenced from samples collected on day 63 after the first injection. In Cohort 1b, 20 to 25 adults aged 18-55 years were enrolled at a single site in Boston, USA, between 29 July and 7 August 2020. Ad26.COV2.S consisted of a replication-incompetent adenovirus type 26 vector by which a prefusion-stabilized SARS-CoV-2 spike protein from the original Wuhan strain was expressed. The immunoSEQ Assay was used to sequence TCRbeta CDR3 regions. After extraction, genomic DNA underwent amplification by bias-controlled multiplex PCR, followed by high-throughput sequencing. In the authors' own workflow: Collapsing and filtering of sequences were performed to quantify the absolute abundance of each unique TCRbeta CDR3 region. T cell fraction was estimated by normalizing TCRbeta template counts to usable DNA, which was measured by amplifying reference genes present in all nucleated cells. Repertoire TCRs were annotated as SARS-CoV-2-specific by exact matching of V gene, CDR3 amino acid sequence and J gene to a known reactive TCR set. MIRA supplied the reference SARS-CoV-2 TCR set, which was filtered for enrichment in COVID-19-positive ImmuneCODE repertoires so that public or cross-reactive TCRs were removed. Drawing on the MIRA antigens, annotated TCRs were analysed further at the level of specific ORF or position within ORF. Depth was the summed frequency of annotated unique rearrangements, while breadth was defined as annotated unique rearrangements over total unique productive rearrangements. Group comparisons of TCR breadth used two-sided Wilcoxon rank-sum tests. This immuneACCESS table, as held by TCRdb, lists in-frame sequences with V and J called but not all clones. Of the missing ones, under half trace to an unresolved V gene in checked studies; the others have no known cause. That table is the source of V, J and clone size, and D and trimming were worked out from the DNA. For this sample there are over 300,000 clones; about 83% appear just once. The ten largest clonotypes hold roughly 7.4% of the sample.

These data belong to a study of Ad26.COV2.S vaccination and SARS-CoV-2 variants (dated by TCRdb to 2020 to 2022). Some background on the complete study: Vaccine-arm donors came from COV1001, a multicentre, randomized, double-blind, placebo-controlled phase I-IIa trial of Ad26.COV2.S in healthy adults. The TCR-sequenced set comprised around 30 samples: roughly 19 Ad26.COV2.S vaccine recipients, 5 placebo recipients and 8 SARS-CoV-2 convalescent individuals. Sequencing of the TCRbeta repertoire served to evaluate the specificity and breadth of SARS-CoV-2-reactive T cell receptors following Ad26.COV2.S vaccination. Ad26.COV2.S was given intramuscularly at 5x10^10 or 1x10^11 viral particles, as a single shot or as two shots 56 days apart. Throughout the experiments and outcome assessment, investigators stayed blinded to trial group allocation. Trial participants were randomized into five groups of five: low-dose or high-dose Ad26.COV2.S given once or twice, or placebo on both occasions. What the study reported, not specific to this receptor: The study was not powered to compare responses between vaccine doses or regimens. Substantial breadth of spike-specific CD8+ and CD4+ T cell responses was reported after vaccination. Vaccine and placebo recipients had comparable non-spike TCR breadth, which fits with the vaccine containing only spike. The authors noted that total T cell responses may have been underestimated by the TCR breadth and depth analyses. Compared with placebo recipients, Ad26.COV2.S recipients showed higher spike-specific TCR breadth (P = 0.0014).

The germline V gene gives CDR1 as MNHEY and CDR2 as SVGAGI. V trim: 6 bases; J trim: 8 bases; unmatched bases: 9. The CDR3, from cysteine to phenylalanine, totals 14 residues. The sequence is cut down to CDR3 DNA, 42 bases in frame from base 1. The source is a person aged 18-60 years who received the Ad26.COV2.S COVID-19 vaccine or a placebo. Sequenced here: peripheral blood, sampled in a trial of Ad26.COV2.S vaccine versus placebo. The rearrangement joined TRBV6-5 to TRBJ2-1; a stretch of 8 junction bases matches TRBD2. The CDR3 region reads CASRSQTGGHEQFF. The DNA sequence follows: TGTGCCAGCAGATCCCAAACGGGAGGGCATGAGCAGTTCTTC.